Listed here are 20 T cell receptor beta chains from one sample, sequenced in a study of T-cell reconstitution after alpha-beta-depleted transplantation in children. Library preparation (for TCRbeta) was performed with unique molecular identifiers. Via MiXCR, TCRdb re-called the PCR reads, giving one row per CDR3 protein. The sample includes 900,000 or so distinct CDR3 sequences, less than 20% of them seen just once. The specimen comprised PBMCs, mostly from graft donor cells, sampled 360 days after TCRalphabeta/CD19-depleted stem cell transplant. The source is a male patient between 10 and 17 years old who had a stem cell transplant for acute lymphoblastic leukemia, so the T cells may come from the graft donor.

This clonotype was counted ten times or more. The J gene is TRBJ1-2, the V gene TRBV5-1, with a weak D call TRBD1 (6 bases). CDR3 length: 14 amino acids. Per the germline V gene, CDR1 is SGHRS and CDR2 is YFSETQ. The V and J ends lost 0 bases and 5 bases respectively, with 11 bases between them. CDR3 DNA: TGCGCCAGCAGCTTGGGACAGGCAACTTATGGCTACACCTTC. Protein: CASSLGQATYGYTF.

This clonotype turned up a few times. The chain links TRBV5-1 to TRBJ2-2; 7 nucleotides line up with TRBD2. CDR1 is SGHRS and CDR2 is YFSETQ in the germline V gene. V shed 3 bases and J 8 bases; nucleotides not matched to a gene: 10. The CDR3 covers 15 residues. The CDR3 region is CASSSGGGPSGELFF. DNA for the CDR3: TGCGCCAGCAGCTCCGGGGGAGGGCCGTCGGGGGAGCTGTTTTTT.

In this sample, this clonotype turned up a few times. The chain recombines TRBV20-1 with TRBJ2-1; 10 bases match TRBD2. V was pared by 1 base and J by 2 bases, with 8 bases of the junction left unmatched. The CDR3 loop spans 17 amino acids. In germline, CDR1 is DFQATT, CDR2 SNEGSKA (reference sequence). CDR3 loop: CSARGFRTSGPYNEQFF. The CDR3 nucleotides are TGCAGTGCTAGAGGCTTCCGGACTAGCGGACCCTACAATGAGCAGTTCTTC.

This clonotype has just a few counts. The chain uses TRBV5-1 and TRBJ2-7; 10 bases align to TRBD2. CDR3 length: 17 residues. Germline values: CDR1 SGHRS, CDR2 YFSETQ. J was trimmed by 0 bases and V by 1 base; bases with no gene match: 7. The CDR3 loop reads CASSLRTPSGSSYEQYF. As DNA, the CDR3 is TGCGCCAGCAGCTTGCGAACCCCTAGCGGGAGCTCCTACGAGCAGTACTTC.

This clonotype was counted many times. The genes are TRBV27 and TRBJ2-5, with no clear D. V lost 8 bases, J lost 7 bases, and 14 bases lay in between. Germline V lookup: CDR1 MNHEY, CDR2 SMNVEV (reference sequence). The CDR3 consists of 12 residues. Here the CDR3 reads CASHTLEGTQYF. The CDR3 bases are TGTGCCAGCCATACCCTAGAAGGGACCCAGTACTTC.

The sample holds a few counts of this clonotype. V gene TRBV19 combines with J gene TRBJ2-6; D is unresolved. Germline values: CDR1 LNHDA, CDR2 SQIVND (reference sequence). V lost 1 base and J 2 bases, leaving 6 bases between the germline ends. This CDR3 comprises 15 residues. CDR3 sequence reads: CASSIGMPGANVLTF. The CDR3 nucleotides are TGTGCCAGTAGTATAGGAATGCCTGGGGCCAACGTCCTGACTTTC.

This clonotype was found a few times. The chain has TRBV2 and TRBJ2-7, with 11 bases that match TRBD2. CDR1 SNHLY and CDR2 FYNNEI come from the germline V gene. The V gene end was trimmed by 5 bases and the J gene end by 3 bases; junction bases not matched to a gene: 6. CDR3 length equals 15 residues. As DNA, the CDR3 is TGTGCCAGCAGTCGACTAGCGGGGAATTTCTACGAGCAGTACTTC. Protein product: CASSRLAGNFYEQYF. The full variable domain, completed using reference TRBV2 and TRBJ2-7, is EPEVTQTPSHQVTQMGQEVILRCVPISNHLYFYWYRQILGQKVEFLVSFYNNEISEKSEIFDDQFSVERPDGSNFTLKIRSTKLEDSAMYFCASSRLAGNFYEQYFGPGTRLTVT.

The chain is built from TRBV7-4 and TRBJ2-7; 9 bases are a match to TRBD2. Germline assignment: CDR1 SGHVT and CDR2 SQSDAQ. J was trimmed by 7 bases and V by 4 bases; bases with no gene match: 11. CDR3 length equals 15 residues. The chain's CDR3 is CASSSGGTSKGEQYF. The DNA for the CDR3 is TGTGCCAGCAGCTCGGGCGGGACTAGCAAAGGTGAGCAGTACTTC.

A few counts support this clonotype. The V and J genes are TRBV14 and TRBJ2-7; D uncertain. Trimming removed 6 bases at V and 2 bases at J, with 17 bases between. In germline, CDR1 is SGHDN, CDR2 FVKESK. CDR3 length: 15 amino acids. In DNA form, the CDR3 reads TGTGCCAGCAGTCGACTTAGAGGATCCCCCTACGAGCAGTACTTC. This codes for CASSRLRGSPYEQYF.

CDR3 region: CASSTSNYEQYF. Written as DNA, the CDR3 is TGCGCCAGCAGCACGTCAAACTACGAGCAGTACTTC. The V gene is TRBV5-1, the J gene TRBJ2-7; no definite D call. This CDR3 contains 12 residues. Germline loops: CDR1 SGHRS, CDR2 YFSETQ. V lost 4 bases and J 3 bases, leaving 8 bases between the germline ends.

The CDR3 sequence: CASSSDQGSPLHF. The DNA for the CDR3 is TGTGCCAGCAGTTCTGACCAGGGTTCACCCCTCCACTTT. The V gene is TRBV12-3 or TRBV12-4, the J gene TRBJ1-6, with D tentatively TRBD1 (5 bases). The CDR3 extends over 13 amino acids. V lost 4 bases and J lost 9, with 10 bases in between.

The table lists this clonotype with many counts. The chain carries TRBV20-1 and TRBJ2-7; D may be TRBD2 (5 bases). V lost 2 bases and J 0 bases, leaving 14 bases between the germline ends. The CDR3 has 15 amino acids. Germline-derived CDR1 and CDR2 are DFQATT and SNEGSKA (reference sequence). CDR3 residues: CSARWRTAISYEQYF. In DNA, the CDR3 is TGCAGTGCTAGATGGCGGACTGCTATCTCCTACGAGCAGTACTTC.

The chain combines TRBV7-9 with TRBJ2-1; 8 nucleotides match TRBD1. The V segment lost 5 bases and the J segment 5 bases; nucleotides outside the gene matches: 11. Germline V CDR1 and CDR2: SEHNR, FQNEAQ (reference sequence). The CDR3 spans 16 residues. CDR3 nucleotide sequence: TGTGCCAGCAGCCTACCGGACAGGGAGACCAACAATGAGCAGTTCTTC. It yields the protein CASSLPDRETNNEQFF.

In this sample, this clonotype turned up a few times. This chain connects TRBV4-1 to TRBJ2-1; D might be TRBD2 (6 bases). This CDR3 spans 17 amino acids. Per the germline V gene, CDR1 is MGHRA and CDR2 is YSYEKL. V was clipped by 2 bases and J by 1 base, with 15 bases between them. The CDR3 nucleotides are TGCGCCAGCAGCCAACTCATTCTAGGACTATCCTACAATGAGCAGTTCTTC. Residues: CASSQLILGLSYNEQFF.

The table lists this clonotype with a few counts. The chain joins TRBV5-1 to TRBJ1-4; D is undetermined. Germline V lookup: CDR1 SGHRS, CDR2 YFSETQ. This CDR3 is built from 13 residues. Trimming pared 0 bases from V and 7 bases from J, leaving 7 bases between. This CDR3 reads CASSLVGSEKLFF. The CDR3 bases are TGCGCCAGCAGCTTGGTAGGGAGTGAAAAACTGTTTTTT. Based on the CDR3 plus reference TRBV5-1 and TRBJ1-4, the full variable domain is KAGVTQTPRYLIKTRGQQVTLSCSPISGHRSVSWYQQTPGQGLQFLFEYFSETQRNKGNFPGRFSGRQFSNSRSEMNVSTLELGDSALYLCASSLVGSEKLFFGSGTQLSVL.

V is TRBV30 and J is TRBJ2-2; D gene unclear. This CDR3 spans 13 amino acids. Trimming left V 3 bases short and J 1 base short, with 6 bases between. CDR1 and CDR2 from the germline V gene are GTSNPN and SVGIG (reference sequence). The CDR3: CAWRSKNTGELFF. The CDR3 DNA follows: TGTGCCTGGAGGTCTAAGAACACCGGGGAGCTGTTTTTT.

This clonotype has just a few counts. This chain joins TRBV12-3 or TRBV12-4 and TRBJ2-7; weak D call: TRBD1 (6 bases). Trimming removed 0 bases at V and 5 bases at J, with 11 bases between. The CDR3 is 14 amino acids. CDR3 sequence: CASSLAPHRDEQYF. The DNA for the CDR3 is TGTGCCAGCAGTTTAGCGCCTCACAGGGACGAGCAGTACTTC.

This clonotype has at least ten counts. The J gene is TRBJ2-1, the V gene TRBV4-1; 8 bases are a match to TRBD2. V gave up 0 bases and J gave up 6 bases; unmatched junction bases: 10. This CDR3 is built from 17 residues. Germline loops: CDR1 MGHRA, CDR2 YSYEKL. The chain's CDR3 is CASSQDRGTSVLNEQFF. The CDR3 DNA reads TGCGCCAGCAGCCAAGATCGGGGGACTAGTGTACTCAATGAGCAGTTCTTC.

This clonotype appeared a few times. J is TRBJ2-2 and V is TRBV6-2 or TRBV6-3; either TRBD1 or TRBD2 may supply D (5 bases each). Germline CDR1 reads MNHEY; CDR2 reads SVGEGT. V was pared by 8 bases and J by 0 bases, with 22 bases between. This CDR3 has 18 residues. CDR3 region: CASRPLGLGQPNTGELFF. CDR3 in DNA: TGTGCCAGCCGACCACTCGGACTGGGGCAACCGAACACCGGGGAGCTGTTTTTT.

This chain connects TRBV20-1 to TRBJ2-5; no firm D call. With 5 bases removed from V and 4 bases from J, the gap between germline ends came to 11 bases. In germline, CDR1 is DFQATT, CDR2 SNEGSKA (reference sequence). CDR3 size: 12 residues. CDR3 protein: CSAPLRGETQYF. CDR3 sequence (DNA): TGCAGTGCTCCACTCCGAGGAGAGACCCAGTACTTC.